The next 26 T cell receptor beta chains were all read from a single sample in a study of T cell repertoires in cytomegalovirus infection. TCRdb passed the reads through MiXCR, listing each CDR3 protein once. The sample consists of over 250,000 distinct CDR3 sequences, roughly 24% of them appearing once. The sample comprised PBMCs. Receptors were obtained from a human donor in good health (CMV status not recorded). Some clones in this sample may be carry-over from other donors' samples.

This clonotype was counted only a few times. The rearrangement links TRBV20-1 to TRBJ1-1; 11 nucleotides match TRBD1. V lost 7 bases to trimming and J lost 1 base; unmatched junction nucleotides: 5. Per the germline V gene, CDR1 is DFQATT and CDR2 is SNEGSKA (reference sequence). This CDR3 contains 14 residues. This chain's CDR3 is CSGRTGGWNTEAFF. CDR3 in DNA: TGCAGTGGAAGGACAGGGGGCTGGAACACTGAAGCTTTCTTT.

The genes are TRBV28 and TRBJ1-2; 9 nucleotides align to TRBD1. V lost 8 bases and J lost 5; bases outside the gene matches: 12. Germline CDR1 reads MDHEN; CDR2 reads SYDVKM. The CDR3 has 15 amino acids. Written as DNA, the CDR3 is TGTGCCAGCCTTACACCGGGACAGGGCCTGTATGGCTACACCTTC. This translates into CASLTPGQGLYGYTF.

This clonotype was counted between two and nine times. This CDR3 reads CASSTLDRLGTQYF. Here the CDR3 DNA reads TGTGCCAGTAGTACTCTGGACAGGCTGGGGACCCAGTACTTC. This sequence joins TRBV19 and TRBJ2-5, with 7 bases fitting TRBD1. Germline V lookup: CDR1 LNHDA, CDR2 SQIVND (reference sequence). This CDR3 is 14 amino acids long. The ends lost 4 bases at V and 7 bases at J; junction bases unmatched: 9. The whole variable domain, filled in from reference TRBV19 and TRBJ2-5, reads DGGITQSPKYLFRKEGQNVTLSCEQNLNHDAMYWYRQDPGQGLRLIYYSQIVNDFQKGDIAEGYSVSREKKESFPLTVTSAQKNPTAFYLCASSTLDRLGTQYFGPGTRLLVL.

The CDR3 protein is CSASLPAGAYNEQFF. Here the CDR3 DNA reads TGCAGTGCTAGTCTGCCAGCGGGGGCCTACAATGAGCAGTTCTTC. The rearrangement uses TRBV20-1 and TRBJ2-1; 8 bases align to TRBD2. The junction had 6 bases not matched to a gene; V was cut back by 3 bases and J by 2 bases. The CDR3 covers 15 residues. CDR1 is DFQATT, CDR2 SNEGSKA, per germline (reference sequence).

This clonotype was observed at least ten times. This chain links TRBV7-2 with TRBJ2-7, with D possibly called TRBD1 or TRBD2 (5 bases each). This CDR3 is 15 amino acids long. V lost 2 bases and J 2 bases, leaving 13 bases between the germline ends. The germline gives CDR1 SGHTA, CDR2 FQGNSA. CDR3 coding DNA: TGTGCCAGCAGCTTAAGACCGGGACGGACCTACGAGCAGTACTTC. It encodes CASSLRPGRTYEQYF.

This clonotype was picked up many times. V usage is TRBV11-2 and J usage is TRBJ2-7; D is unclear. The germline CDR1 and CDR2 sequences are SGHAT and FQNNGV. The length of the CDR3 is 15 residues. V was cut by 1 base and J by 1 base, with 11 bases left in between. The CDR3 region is CASSLGVSPSYEQYF. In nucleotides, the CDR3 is TGTGCCAGCAGCTTAGGAGTATCTCCATCCTACGAGCAGTACTTC.

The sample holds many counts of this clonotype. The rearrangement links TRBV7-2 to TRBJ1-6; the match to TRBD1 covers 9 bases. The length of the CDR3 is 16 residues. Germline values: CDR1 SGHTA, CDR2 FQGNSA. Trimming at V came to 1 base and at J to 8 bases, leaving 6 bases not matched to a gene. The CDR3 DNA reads TGTGCCAGCAGCTTAGAAGGGACAGGGCGGGATTCACCCCTCCACTTT. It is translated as CASSLEGTGRDSPLHF.

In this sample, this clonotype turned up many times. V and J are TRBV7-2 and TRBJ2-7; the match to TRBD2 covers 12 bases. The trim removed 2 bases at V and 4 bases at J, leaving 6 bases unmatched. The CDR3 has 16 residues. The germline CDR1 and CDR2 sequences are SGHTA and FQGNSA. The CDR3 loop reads CASSLLLTSGRYEQYF. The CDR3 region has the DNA TGTGCCAGCAGCTTATTGTTGACTAGCGGGAGATACGAGCAGTACTTC.

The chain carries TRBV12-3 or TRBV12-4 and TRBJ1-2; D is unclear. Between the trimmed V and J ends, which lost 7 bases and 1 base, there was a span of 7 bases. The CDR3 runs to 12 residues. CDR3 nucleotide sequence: TGTGCCAGCACCTGGAGTAACTATGGCTACACCTTC. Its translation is CASTWSNYGYTF.

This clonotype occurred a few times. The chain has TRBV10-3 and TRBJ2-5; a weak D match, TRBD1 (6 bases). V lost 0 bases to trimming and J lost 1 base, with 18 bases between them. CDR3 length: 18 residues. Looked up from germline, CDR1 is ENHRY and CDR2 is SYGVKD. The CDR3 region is CAISESRWLEDSQETQYF. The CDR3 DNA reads TGTGCCATCAGTGAGTCACGTTGGTTAGAGGACAGCCAAGAGACCCAGTACTTC.

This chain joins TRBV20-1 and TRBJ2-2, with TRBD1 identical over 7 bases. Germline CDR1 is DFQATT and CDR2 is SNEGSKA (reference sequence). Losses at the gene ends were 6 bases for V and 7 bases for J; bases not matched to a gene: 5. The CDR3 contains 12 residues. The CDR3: CSAPRQGGELFF. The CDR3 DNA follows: TGCAGTGCGCCCCGACAGGGCGGGGAGCTGTTTTTT.

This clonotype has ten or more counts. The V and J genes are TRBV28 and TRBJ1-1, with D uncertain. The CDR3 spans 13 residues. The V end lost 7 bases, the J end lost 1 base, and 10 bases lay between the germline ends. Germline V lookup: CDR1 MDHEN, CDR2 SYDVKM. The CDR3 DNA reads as TGTGCCAGCAAGTATGCGGAGAACACTGAAGCTTTCTTT. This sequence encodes CASKYAENTEAFF.

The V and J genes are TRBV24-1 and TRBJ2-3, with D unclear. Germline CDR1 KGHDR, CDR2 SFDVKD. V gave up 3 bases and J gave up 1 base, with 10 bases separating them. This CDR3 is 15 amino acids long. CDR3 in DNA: TGTGCCACCAGTGATCCCCGGCCGGGCACAGATACGCAGTATTTT. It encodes CATSDPRPGTDTQYF.

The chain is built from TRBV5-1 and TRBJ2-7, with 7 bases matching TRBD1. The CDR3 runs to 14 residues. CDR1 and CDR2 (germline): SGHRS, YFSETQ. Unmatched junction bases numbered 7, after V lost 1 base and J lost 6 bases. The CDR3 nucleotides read TGCGCCAGCAGCTTGTACAGGGGACAAGGCGAGCAGTACTTC. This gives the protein CASSLYRGQGEQYF.

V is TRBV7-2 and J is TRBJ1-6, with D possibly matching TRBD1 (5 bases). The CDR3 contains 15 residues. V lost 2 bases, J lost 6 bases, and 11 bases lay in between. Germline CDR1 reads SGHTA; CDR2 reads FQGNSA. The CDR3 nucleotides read TGTGCCAGCAGCTTACAGGGTGCAAGTAATTCACCCCTCCACTTT. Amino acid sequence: CASSLQGASNSPLHF.

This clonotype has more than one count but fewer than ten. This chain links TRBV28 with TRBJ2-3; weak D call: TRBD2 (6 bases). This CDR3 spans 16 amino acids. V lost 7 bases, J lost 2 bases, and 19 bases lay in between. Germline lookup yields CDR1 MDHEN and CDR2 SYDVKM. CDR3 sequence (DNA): TGTGCCAGCACCGCCCTAGCGAGAATGAACACAGATACGCAGTATTTT. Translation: CASTALARMNTDTQYF. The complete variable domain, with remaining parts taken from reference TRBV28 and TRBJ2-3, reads DVKVTQSSRYLVKRTGEKVFLECVQDMDHENMFWYRQDPGLGLRLIYFSYDVKMKEKGDIPEGYSVSREKKERFSLILESASTNQTSMYLCASTALARMNTDTQYFGPGTRLTVL.

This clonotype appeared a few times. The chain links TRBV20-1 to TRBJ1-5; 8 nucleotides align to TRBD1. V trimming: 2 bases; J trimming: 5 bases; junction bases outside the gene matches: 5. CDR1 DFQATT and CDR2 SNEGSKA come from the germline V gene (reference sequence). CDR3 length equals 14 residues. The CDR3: CSARHTGGHQPQHF. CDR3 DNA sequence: TGCAGTGCTAGACACACAGGGGGGCATCAGCCCCAGCATTTT.

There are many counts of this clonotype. The CDR3 here is CASSLSSASGSSGEQYF. The CDR3, as DNA: TGTGCCAGCAGCTTATCTTCGGCTAGCGGGAGTTCAGGCGAGCAGTACTTC. The rearrangement links TRBV7-2 to TRBJ2-7, with 10 bases aligning to TRBD2. J gave up 6 bases and V 2 bases, and 13 bases lay outside the gene matches. Germline V gene lookup returns CDR1 SGHTA and CDR2 FQGNSA. This CDR3 is built from 17 residues.

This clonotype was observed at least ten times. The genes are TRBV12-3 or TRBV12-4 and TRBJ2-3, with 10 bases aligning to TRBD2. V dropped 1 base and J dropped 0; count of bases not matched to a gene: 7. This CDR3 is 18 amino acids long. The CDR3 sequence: CASSLDHAAGGSTDTQYF. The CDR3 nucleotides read TGTGCCAGCAGTTTAGACCACGCAGCGGGAGGGAGCACAGATACGCAGTATTTT.

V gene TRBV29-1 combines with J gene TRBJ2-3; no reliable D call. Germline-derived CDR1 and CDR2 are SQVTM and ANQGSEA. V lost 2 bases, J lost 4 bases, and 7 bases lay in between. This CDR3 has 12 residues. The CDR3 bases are TGCAGCGTTGAATTGGGCCCAGATACGCAGTATTTT. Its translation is CSVELGPDTQYF.

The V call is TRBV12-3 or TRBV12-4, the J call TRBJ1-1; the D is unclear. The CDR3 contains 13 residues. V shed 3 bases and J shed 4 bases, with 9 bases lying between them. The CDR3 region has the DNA TGTGCCAGCAGTTTCGAAATTGGCACTGAAGCTTTCTTT. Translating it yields CASSFEIGTEAFF.

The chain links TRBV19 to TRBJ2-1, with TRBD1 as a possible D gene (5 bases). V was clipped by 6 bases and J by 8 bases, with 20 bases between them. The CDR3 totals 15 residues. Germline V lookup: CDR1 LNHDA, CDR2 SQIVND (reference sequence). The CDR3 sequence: CASRQVHDSFDEQFF. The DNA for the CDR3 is TGTGCCAGTAGACAGGTTCATGACTCCTTCGATGAGCAGTTCTTC.

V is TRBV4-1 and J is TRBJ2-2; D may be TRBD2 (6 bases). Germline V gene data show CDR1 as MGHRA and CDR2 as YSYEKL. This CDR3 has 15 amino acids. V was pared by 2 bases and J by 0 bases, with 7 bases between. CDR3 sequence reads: CASSQLATNTGELFF. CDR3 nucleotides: TGCGCCAGCAGCCAACTAGCGACGAACACCGGGGAGCTGTTTTTT.

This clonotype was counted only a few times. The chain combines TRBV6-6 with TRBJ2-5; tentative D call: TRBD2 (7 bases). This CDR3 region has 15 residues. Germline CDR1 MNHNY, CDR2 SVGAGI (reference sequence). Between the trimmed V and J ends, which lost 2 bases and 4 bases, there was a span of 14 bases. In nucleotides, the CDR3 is TGTGCCAGCAGTTACGGGAGGGGGGGACGAGAGACCCAGTACTTC. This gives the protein CASSYGRGGRETQYF.

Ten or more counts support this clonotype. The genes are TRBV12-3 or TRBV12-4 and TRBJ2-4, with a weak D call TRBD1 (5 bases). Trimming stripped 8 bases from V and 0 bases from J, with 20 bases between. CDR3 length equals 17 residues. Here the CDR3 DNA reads TGTGCCAGCCCTAAGGGGCAGGGCCTACTAGCCAAAAACATTCAGTACTTC. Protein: CASPKGQGLLAKNIQYF.

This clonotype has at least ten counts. CDR3 sequence reads: CASSVVVGRAVADTQYF. The DNA for the CDR3 is TGTGCCAGCAGCGTGGTTGTAGGCCGGGCAGTCGCAGATACGCAGTATTTT. V usage is TRBV7-2 and J usage is TRBJ2-3, with unresolved D. This CDR3 spans 17 amino acids. The V end lost 5 bases, the J end lost 4 bases, and 22 bases lay between the germline ends. The germline gives CDR1 SGHTA, CDR2 FQGNSA. Full variable domain (rest looked up from reference TRBV7-2 and TRBJ2-3): GAGVSQSPSNKVTEKGKDVELRCDPISGHTALYWYRQSLGQGLEFLIYFQGNSAPDKSGLPSDRFSAERTGGSVSTLTIQRTQQEDSAVYLCASSVVVGRAVADTQYFGPGTRLTVL.